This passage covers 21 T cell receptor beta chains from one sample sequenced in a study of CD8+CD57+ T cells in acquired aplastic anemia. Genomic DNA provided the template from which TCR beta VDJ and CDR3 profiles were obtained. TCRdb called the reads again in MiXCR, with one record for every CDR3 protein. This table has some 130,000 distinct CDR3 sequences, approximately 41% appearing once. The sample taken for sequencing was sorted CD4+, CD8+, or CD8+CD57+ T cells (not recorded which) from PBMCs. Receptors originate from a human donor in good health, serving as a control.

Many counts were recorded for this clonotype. In nucleotides, the CDR3 is TGCGCCAGCAGCTCGGGGACTAGCGGGGACAATGAGCAGTTCTTC. This sequence encodes CASSSGTSGDNEQFF. The rearrangement joins TRBV5-1 to TRBJ2-1; TRBD2 agrees at 13 bases. This CDR3 spans 15 amino acids. CDR1 and CDR2 from the germline V gene are SGHRS and YFSETQ. The V and J ends lost 3 bases and 5 bases, in that order; junction bases with no gene match: 2.

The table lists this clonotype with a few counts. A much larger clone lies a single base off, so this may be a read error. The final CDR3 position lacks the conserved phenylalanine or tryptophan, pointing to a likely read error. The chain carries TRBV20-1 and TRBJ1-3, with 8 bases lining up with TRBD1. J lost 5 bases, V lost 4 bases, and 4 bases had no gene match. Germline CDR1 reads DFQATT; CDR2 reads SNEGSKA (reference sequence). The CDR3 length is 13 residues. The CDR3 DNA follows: TGCAGTGCTAAAGACAGGGGTCGAAACACCATATATCTT. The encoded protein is CSAKDRGRNTIYL.

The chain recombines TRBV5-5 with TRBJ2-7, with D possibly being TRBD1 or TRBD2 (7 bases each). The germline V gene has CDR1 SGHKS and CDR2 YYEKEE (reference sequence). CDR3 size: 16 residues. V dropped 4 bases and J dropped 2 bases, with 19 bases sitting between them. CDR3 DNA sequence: TGTGCCAGCAGCACCGCAGGGGGGGGGTACGCCTACGAGCAGTACTTC. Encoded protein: CASSTAGGGYAYEQYF.

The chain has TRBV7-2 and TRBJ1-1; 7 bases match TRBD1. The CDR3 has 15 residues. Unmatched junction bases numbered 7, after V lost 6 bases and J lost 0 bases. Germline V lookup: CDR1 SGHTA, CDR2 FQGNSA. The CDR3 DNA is TGTGCCAGCAGTCCGAGAGGGACAGTGAACACTGAAGCTTTCTTT. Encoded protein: CASSPRGTVNTEAFF.

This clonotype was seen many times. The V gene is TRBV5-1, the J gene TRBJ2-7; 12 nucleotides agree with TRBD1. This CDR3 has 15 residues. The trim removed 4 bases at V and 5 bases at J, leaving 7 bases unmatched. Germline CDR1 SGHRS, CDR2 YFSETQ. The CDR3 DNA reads TGCGCCAGCAGCGAGACCGGGACAGGGGGCGACGAGCAGTACTTC. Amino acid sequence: CASSETGTGGDEQYF.

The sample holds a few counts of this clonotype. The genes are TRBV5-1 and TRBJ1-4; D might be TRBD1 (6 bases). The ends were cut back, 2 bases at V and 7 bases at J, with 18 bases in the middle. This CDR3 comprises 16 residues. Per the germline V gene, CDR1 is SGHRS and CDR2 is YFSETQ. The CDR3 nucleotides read TGCGCCAGCAGCTTACTCAGAGGGGGGCACGGTGAAAAACTGTTTTTT. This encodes CASSLLRGGHGEKLFF.

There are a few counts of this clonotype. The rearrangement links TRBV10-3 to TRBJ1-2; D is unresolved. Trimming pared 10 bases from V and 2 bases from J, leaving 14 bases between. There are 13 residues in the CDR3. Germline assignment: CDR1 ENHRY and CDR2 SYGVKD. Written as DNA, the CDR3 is TGTGCCACAACCGGGGTTGCGAACTATGGCTACACCTTC. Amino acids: CATTGVANYGYTF.

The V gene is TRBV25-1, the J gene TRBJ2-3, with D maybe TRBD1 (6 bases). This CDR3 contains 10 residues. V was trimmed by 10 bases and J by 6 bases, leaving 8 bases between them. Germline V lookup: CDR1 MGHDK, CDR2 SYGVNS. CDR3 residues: CATRGDTQYF. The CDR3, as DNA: TGTGCCACAAGGGGGGATACGCAGTATTTT.

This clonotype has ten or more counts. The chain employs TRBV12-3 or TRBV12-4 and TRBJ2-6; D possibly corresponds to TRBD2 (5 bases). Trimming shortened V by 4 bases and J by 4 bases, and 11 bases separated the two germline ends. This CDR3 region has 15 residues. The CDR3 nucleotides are TGTGCCAGCAGTTCCCGGGGTTTAGGGGCCAACGTCCTGACTTTC. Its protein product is CASSSRGLGANVLTF.

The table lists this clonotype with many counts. The CDR3 region is CASSSWSDRANGYTF. The CDR3 region has the DNA TGTGCCAGCAGCTCTTGGTCGGACAGGGCCAATGGCTACACCTTC. This chain links TRBV7-2 with TRBJ1-2, with 8 bases aligning to TRBD1. Per germline, CDR1 SGHTA and CDR2 FQGNSA. Trimming cost V 4 bases and J 6 bases; bases outside gene matches: 10. This CDR3 is built from 15 residues.

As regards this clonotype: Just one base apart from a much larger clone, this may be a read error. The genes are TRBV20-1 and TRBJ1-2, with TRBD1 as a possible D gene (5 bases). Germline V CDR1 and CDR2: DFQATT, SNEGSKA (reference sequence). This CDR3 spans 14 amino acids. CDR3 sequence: CNASATEVNYGYTF. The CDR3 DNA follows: TGCAATGCTAGCGCGACAGAAGTTAACTATGGCTACACCTTC.

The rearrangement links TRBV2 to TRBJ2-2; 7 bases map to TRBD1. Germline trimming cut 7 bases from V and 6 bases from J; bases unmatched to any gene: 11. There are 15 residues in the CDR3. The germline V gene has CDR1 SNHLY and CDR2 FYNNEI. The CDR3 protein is CASIYQDRFSGELFF. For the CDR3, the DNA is TGTGCCAGCATTTACCAGGACAGGTTCTCCGGGGAGCTGTTTTTT.

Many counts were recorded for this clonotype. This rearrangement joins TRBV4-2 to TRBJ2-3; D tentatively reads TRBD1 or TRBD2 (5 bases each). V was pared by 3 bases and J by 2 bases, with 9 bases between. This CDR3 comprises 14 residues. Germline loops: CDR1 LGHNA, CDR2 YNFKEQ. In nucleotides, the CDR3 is TGTGCCAGCAGCCATAGAGGGGCCACAGATACGCAGTATTTT. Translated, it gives CASSHRGATDTQYF.

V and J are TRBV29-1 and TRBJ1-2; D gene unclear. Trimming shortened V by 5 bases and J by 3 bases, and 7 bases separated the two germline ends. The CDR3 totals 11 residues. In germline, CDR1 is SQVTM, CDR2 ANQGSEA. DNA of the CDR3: TGCAGCGTTTTGGGCGACTATGGCTACACCTTC. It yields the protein CSVLGDYGYTF.

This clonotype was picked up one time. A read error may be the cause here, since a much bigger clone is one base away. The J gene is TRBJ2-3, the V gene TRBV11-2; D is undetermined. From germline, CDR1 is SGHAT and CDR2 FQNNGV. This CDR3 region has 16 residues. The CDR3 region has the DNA TGTGCCAGCAGCTTAGATGGGAATAGCCCGGTAGATCCGCAGTATTTT. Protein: CASSLDGNSPVDPQYF.

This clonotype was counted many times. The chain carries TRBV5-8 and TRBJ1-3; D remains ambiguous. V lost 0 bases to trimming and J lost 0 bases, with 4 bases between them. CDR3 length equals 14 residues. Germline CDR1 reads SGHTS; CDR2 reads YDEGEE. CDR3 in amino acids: CASSLAASGNTIYF. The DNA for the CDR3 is TGTGCCAGCAGCTTGGCTGCCTCTGGAAACACCATATATTTT.

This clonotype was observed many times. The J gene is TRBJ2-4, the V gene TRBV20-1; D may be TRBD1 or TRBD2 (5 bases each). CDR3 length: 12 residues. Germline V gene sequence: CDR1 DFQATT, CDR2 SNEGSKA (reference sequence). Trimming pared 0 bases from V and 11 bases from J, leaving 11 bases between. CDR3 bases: TGCAGTGCTAGAGATCCGAGGGACCTTCAGTACTTC. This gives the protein CSARDPRDLQYF.

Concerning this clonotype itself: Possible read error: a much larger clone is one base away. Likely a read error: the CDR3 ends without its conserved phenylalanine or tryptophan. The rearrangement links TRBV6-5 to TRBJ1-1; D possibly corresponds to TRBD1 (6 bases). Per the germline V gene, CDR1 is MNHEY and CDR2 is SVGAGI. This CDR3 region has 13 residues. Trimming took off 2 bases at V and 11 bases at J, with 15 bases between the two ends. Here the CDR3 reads CASSYPGTPRAFL. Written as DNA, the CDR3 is TGTGCCAGCAGTTACCCAGGGACACCGCGGGCTTTCCTT.

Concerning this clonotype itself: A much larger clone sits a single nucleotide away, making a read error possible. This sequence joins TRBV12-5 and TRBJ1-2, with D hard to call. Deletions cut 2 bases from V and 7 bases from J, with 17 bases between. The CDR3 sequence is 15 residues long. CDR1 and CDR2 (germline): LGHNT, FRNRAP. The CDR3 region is CASGLFSAQYCGYTF. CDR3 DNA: TGTGCTAGTGGTTTGTTCAGTGCCCAGTACTGTGGCTACACCTTC.

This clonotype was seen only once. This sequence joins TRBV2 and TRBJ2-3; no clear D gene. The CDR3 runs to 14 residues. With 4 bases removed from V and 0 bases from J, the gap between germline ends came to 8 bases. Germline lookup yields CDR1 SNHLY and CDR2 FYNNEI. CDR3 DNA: TGTGCCAGCAGTGGACGCGTTAGCACAGATACGCAGTATTTT. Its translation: CASSGRVSTDTQYF. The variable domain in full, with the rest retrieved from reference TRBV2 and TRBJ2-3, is EPEVTQTPSHQVTQMGQEVILRCVPISNHLYFYWYRQILGQKVEFLVSFYNNEISEKSEIFDDQFSVERPDGSNFTLKIRSTKLEDSAMYFCASSGRVSTDTQYFGPGTRLTVL.

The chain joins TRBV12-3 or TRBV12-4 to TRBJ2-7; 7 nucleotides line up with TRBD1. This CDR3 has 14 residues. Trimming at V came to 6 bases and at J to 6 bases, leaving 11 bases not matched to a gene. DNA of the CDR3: TGTGCCAGCAGCAAGGGACAGAAGGCAACCGAGCAGTACTTC. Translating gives CASSKGQKATEQYF.